This TCR beta chain emerged from a study of T cell responses to AZD1222 COVID-19 vaccine (dated by TCRdb to about 2021). General notes on the study: Because spike-specific TCR depth and breadth did not differ between the two schedules, AZD1222 recipients who got a second dose at roughly 4 weeks were pooled with those who got a second dose at roughly 12 weeks. A total of 230 or so trial participants underwent TCR sequencing, of whom 207 received two doses of AZD1222 and 26 received two doses of the MenACWY control vaccine. Trial participants were enrolled by age into 18-55, 56-69 and 70-plus year subgroups, with about 150, 28 and 57 TCR-sequenced participants respectively.

Turning to this clone: Its antigen has not been determined. No much larger clone exists at a distance of one base, and base qualities are not known.

The CDR3 spans 16 residues, from the cysteine through the phenylalanine. Only CDR3 DNA is held: 48 bases, read in frame from base 1. Sequences MDHEN (CDR1) and SYDVKM (CDR2) are obtained from the germline V gene. V is pared back by 6 bases and J by 2 bases, with 17 bases lying between the germline termini. The time point tag for this specimen amounts to: baseline before first vaccination. The vaccinee samples were drawn from two UK trials, COV001 and COV002, one of which was a single-blind randomized controlled phase 2/3 trial testing AZD1222 (ChAdOx1 nCoV-19) in healthy adults. For TCRbeta chain sequencing, PBMC samples from trial participants were taken at day 0 and at day 28 after the second dose. The CDR3 regions of human TCRbeta chains were analyzed by immunosequencing. As for the authors' bioinformatics: Repertoire TCRs were checked for matches against a reference library of SARS-CoV-2-specific TCRs that had been generated using the MIRA antigen-specificity platform. Breadth was defined as the fraction of unique TCRs that were SARS-CoV-2-associated, and depth was defined as the fraction of total T cells that were SARS-CoV-2-associated. Using the MIRA data, each spike-specific TCR was assigned both to the spike region to which the TCR was reactive and to a CD4 or CD8 class. Log10-transformed breadth and depth values were compared by one-way ANOVA with Sidak's multiple comparisons tests. TCRdb limited this immuneACCESS table to in-frame rearrangements with V and J called. A share of clones is missing; checked studies link under half to unresolved V genes, and the rest is unexplained. V and J calls and clone size follow that table, whereas D and trimming were derived from the DNA. For this sample there are 100,000 to 150,000 clones; more than 75% appear just once. About 10% of the sample comes from the top ten.

Study-level results and caveats: No day 14 peak-response samples were available, so repertoires were characterized only after the peak T cell response. The whole spike protein was spanned by vaccine-associated CD4 TCRs, and dominant responses were seen in regions 160-218 and 743-854. Conclusions about previously exposed vaccinees were limited because only six AZD1222 recipients were SARS-CoV-2 seropositive at baseline. Epitopes outside the regions mutated in the B.1.351 and B.1.1.7 variants were reportedly recognized by nearly half of the unique spike-specific TCRs. Participants were mostly white British, with more females than males. The authors suggested clonal diversity may have been underestimated. A significant rise in spike-specific TCR breadth and depth was observed after two AZD1222 doses relative to day 0 and relative to MenACWY recipients. In the small 56-69-year group, the increase in depth fell short of significance, most likely because of low power.

The specimen was peripheral blood, collected on day 0 of AZD1222 vaccination. The chain joins TRBV28 to TRBJ1-5; the D segment could be TRBD1, given 6 matching bases. This TCR was sampled from an adult in good health. The CDR3 protein sequence reads: CASSSFWGAGNQPQHF. The nucleotide sequence reads TGTGCCAGCAGCTCCTTTTGGGGGGCCGGCAATCAGCCCCAGCATTTT.